This entry describes one TCR beta chain. Which antigen it targets is not known. No qualities accompany the bases; no much larger clone lies one base away. The CDR3 starts with the cysteine, ends with the phenylalanine, and has 16 residues. CDR3 DNA only is kept here, 48 bases in frame from base 1. CDR1 PRHDT and CDR2 FYEKMQ are derived from the germline V gene (reference sequence). V and J lose 5 bases and 6 bases, and a span of 19 bases separates them. The library relied on the immunoSEQ multiplex PCR assay. For the multiplex PCR, a mixture combining 60 forward primers for TCR Vbeta segments and 13 reverse primers for TCR Jbeta segments was used. Amplification of the CDR3 region of rearranged TCR beta genes was performed with a multiplex PCR assay on genomic DNA. The amplified TCR beta libraries were sequenced on the Illumina HiSeq System as 87-base-pair reads. Per the original workflow: Across the 670 or so repertoires, a later analysis counted tens of millions of unique TCR beta chains, roughly 11 million of which were shared by at least two donors. A nearest-neighbor algorithm error-corrected the raw reads and collapsed the reads into unique sequences, merging closely related sequences to remove PCR and sequencing errors. V, D and J gene segments were assigned by aligning CDR3 sequences to IMGT reference sequences. For a sequence to be retained, a match of at least six nucleotides to both a V gene segment and a J gene segment was required. Rearrangements were classified as productive when the CDR3 lacked stop codons and remained in frame with V and J, and all other rearrangements were classified as non-productive. CDR3 was defined according to IMGT convention as the region running from the second conserved V-encoded cysteine to the conserved J-encoded phenylalanine. The earlier analysis of some 550 of the donors excluded any sequence lacking an unambiguous match to a single V gene segment. In an earlier analysis of 587 of the donors, V segments were called functional above 56.7% productive rearrangements and were called segregating when the between-donor standard deviation exceeded 5%. To diagnose cytomegalovirus status from the catalog of TCR beta chain sequences, a statistical classification framework was built. V and J gene assignment, in a later analysis, came from comparing TCR nucleotide sequences with IMGT/GENE-DB human TR gene sequences. The TCRdist pipeline was used in a later analysis to assign CDR3 sequences and most-parsimonious VDJ recombination scenarios. In a later analysis, every TCR beta chain was defined by the combination of its CDR3 amino acid sequence and its V-gene family, and reads without a unique V-gene family were dropped. In a later analysis, around 600 highly shared, low-generation-probability nucleotide sequences were removed to address suspected cross-contamination and a sequencing artifact. In a later analysis, a clonal expansion index for each public chain was calculated from normalized within-repertoire ranks of inferred template counts. In a later analysis, generation probabilities were computed with a VDJ recombination model fitted to out-of-frame rearrangements, and the resulting probabilities were checked against IGoR. A later analysis scored TCR-TCR, TCR-HLA and TCR-CMV co-occurrence with hypergeometric tests, applying a repertoire-size bias correction to TCR pairs. To estimate false discovery rates, a later analysis permuted the HLA or CMV assignments 20 times. In a later analysis, co-occurring TCRs were grouped using DBSCAN, with TCRdist sequence similarity added in when clustering inside HLA-allele-positive subsets. Repertoires with fewer than 30,000 or more than 120,000 public chains, plus five repertoires with anomalous nucleotide sharing, were excluded from co-occurrence clustering. In its TCRdb copy, this immuneACCESS table keeps in-frame sequences only and misses some clones. Where compared with another copy, unresolved V genes explain less than half of these, and the others have no known cause. V and J calls and clone size follow that table, whereas D and trimming were derived from the DNA. In this sample the table shows about 160,000 clones, 70% to 85% of which occur a single time. 1.5% to 2% of the sample is in the top ten clones.

The cohort was made up of about 610 healthy bone marrow donors. At the time of sampling, all cohort members were nominally healthy, though unrecorded immune exposures were likely present. The donor was CMV seronegative and was included in the group of 352 seronegative cohort members. A peripheral blood sample was provided by each donor, and peripheral blood mononuclear cells were used for TCR beta sequencing. The Qiagen DNeasy Blood Extraction Kit was used to extract genomic DNA from the blood cell samples. The source of the sample is a study of cytomegalovirus exposure and HLA in healthy donors (dated by TCRdb to the late 2010s). Notes on the research overall: In an earlier analysis of under 750 of the donors, around 290 Gb of sequence data and some 100 million unique TCR beta sequences from roughly 200 million T cells were reported. Donor age, sex, ethnicity and CMV serostatus were compiled alongside the repertoire data. Among about 360 genotyped donors of the cohort, an average of approximately 240,000 unique TCR beta nucleotide sequences were sequenced per donor, approximately 20% of them non-productive. Around 320 gigabases of sequencing data and 70 million to 85 million unique TCR sequences were included in an early release covering under 650 HLA-typed donors. A later genetic analysis used genome-wide SNP genotypes for 398 of the 666 donors, treating that subset as a discovery cohort. Both class I and class II loci were covered by HLA typing, at four-digit resolution. Because of strong linkage in the cohort, roughly five DR-DQ haplotypes were treated as single units for association and clustering. The number of typed donors differed by locus: about 629-640 for A, B, C, DRB1 and DQB1; 522 for DQA1; fewer than 610 for DPA1; and some 430 for DPB1. A later analysis re-analyzed previously published TCR beta repertoires from several hundred donors and added high-resolution HLA genotyping to study TCR occurrence patterns. The T cell repertoires of some 670 subjects were profiled by immunosequencing and related to cytomegalovirus serostatus. Every discovery cohort repertoire had been produced on one sequencing platform. Among the roughly 390 genotyped donors, approximately 77% belonged to the genetic ancestry cluster associated with self-reported Caucasian donors. Rather than using new phenotypic data, the later analysis identified candidate immune exposures from TCR beta sequences and from how often those sequences occurred across donors. A separate validation cohort of about 110 different subjects was used in addition to the approximately 670-subject first cohort. The study was designed to test whether signatures of past pathogen exposure could be identified by cataloging public T cell receptors. High-throughput TCR immunosequencing, statistical association of individual TCRs with disease status, and machine learning were combined to predict cytomegalovirus infection status. An earlier analysis of several hundred of the donors used high-throughput TCR beta sequencing to judge whether each TCR beta V gene segment behaved as functional or pseudogenic. General findings and caveats noted by the study authors: According to a later genetic analysis, donors in an Asian-associated ancestry cluster had fewer N-insertions in productive TCRs than the approximately 670-donor mean. This cohort had only TCR beta chains sequenced, and the lack of alpha or paired-chain data limited which features could be detected. Because HLA typing was missing for some donors at each locus, association tests included only the typed subset. Specific HLA alleles were associated with 15,000 to 20,000 TCR beta sequences at a false discovery rate of 0.05 in a later analysis. Correlated functional status among segregating V segments might be attributable to linkage disequilibrium, but an unknown experimental factor could not be ruled out. The earlier analysis of fewer than 750 of the donors excluded approximately 15 rarely observed V segments, including chromosome 9 orphons, because counts were too low. The study listed 150 to 200 TCR beta chains as associated with cytomegalovirus. Immune exposure information for the cohort was limited to CMV serostatus. It was suggested by the authors that the approach could potentially be generalized to other disease states and immunological phenotypes. Presence/absence analyses assumed roughly uniform sequencing depth across donors, an assumption that may not hold. While some public TCRs were present in many individuals, most TCR sequences turned up only very rarely across donors. According to a later analysis, TCR association rates differed among HLA loci, with DRB1 alleles showing the most associated TCRs and HLA-C alleles showing the fewest. Most CMV-associated TCR beta chains appeared to be HLA-restricted in a later analysis, and the HLA associations seemed to be driven largely by CMV exposure. The classifier was reported to diagnose cytomegalovirus status with high specificity and sensitivity in both the original and validation cohorts. A further reported finding was that TCR beta sequences accurately predicted the HLA-A and HLA-B alleles for most subjects in the first cohort. When HLA alleles, especially DR and DQ, strongly co-occurred, TCR associations were difficult to assign to individual alleles. In an earlier analysis of several hundred of the donors, most TCR beta V segments were observed in productive rearrangements about 87% or about 30% of the time, broadly matching IMGT annotations. The 87-base-pair reads could not distinguish some IMGT-functional V segments, including TRBV6-2 and TRBV6-3, so those segments were excluded. According to a later analysis, parvovirus B19, influenza, CMV and Epstein-Barr virus appeared linked to several top co-occurrence clusters. In a later analysis, HLA-associated TCR beta chains showed more clonal expansion and lower generation probabilities than non-associated chains that were equally common. A few of the identified cytomegalovirus-associated TCR beta chains were confirmed in vitro to be specific for cytomegalovirus antigens. The sequencing pipeline was judged likely to have produced a cluster of highly shared sequence variants as a technical artifact. An association between a missense DCLRE1C variant and V-gene and J-gene trimming of TCR beta chains was found in a later genetic analysis and replicated in an independent cohort.

This receptor was obtained from a woman in her twenties or thirties in good health and CMV-seronegative. This chain joins TRBV13 to TRBJ1-4, with no confident D gene call. The source material was PBMCs. The CDR3 reads CASSLRRSVRHEKLFF. DNA sequence: TGTGCCAGCAGCCTTAGAAGGAGTGTTCGACATGAAAAACTGTTTTTT. The full variable domain, completed from the reference TRBV13 and TRBJ1-4 proteins outside the CDR3, reads AAGVIQSPRHLIKEKRETATLKCYPIPRHDTVYWYQQGPGQDPQFLISFYEKMQSDKGSIPDRFSAQQFSDYHSELNMSSLELGDSALYFCASSLRRSVRHEKLFFGSGTQLSVL.